This T cell receptor beta chain was recorded in a study of spatial heterogeneity in lung cancer. Study-level background: Detected sequences consistently included more beta-chain ones than alpha-chain ones.

This clonotype is deemed medium-sized (0.01 to 0.1%). Its cognate antigen is unknown. Time point denoted: sample taken at primary tumor resection. In each case, whole RNA from tumor, nontumor lung or frozen PBMC was sequenced unsorted. The study's findings and limits: Coverage of tumor T cells, by estimate, reached 6.5% to 8% for alpha chains and roughly 13% for beta chains. Mutation counts in tumors were tracked by counts of expanded intratumoral alpha and beta TCRs.

Germline V gene data show CDR1 as MDHEN and CDR2 as SYDVKM. The CDR3 consists of 12 residues. Trimming cost V 2 bases and J 4 bases, with 3 bases left between them. A distinct unique molecular identifier was carried by each TCR cDNA molecule. One entry per CDR3 protein results from TCRdb running MiXCR on the 5' RACE reads. The sample yields some 2,100 distinct CDR3 sequences, over 15% seen once. This chain joins TRBV28 and TRBJ1-5; D unclear. The sample here was lung tumor tissue, taken at surgery. The sequence derives from a male donor with early-stage non-small cell lung cancer. CDR3 sequence (DNA): TGTGCCAGCAGTTTAGTAAATCAGCCCCAGCATTTT. Translated: CASSLVNQPQHF.